The 31 T cell receptor beta chains below come from one sample, sequenced in a study of CXCR3-negative and CXCR3-positive naive CD8 T cells (dated by TCRdb to between 2018 and 2021). On the study overall, not on this receptor specifically: Compared with CXCR3-negative naive cells, CXCR3-positive naive cells had TRB CDR3s with higher hydrophobicity (lower Kidera factor 4), lower energy, and higher strength and volume indices.

The sequencing machine was a NextSeq 550. The Human TCR Profiling Kit (MiLaboratory) was used to prepare UMI-labeled 5' RACE TRB cDNA libraries. Once TCRdb had reprocessed the reads, it stored one entry per CDR3 protein sequence and supplied no DNA. The table for this sample records 55,000 to 70,000 distinct CDR3 sequences. Approximately 0.5% of the sample lies in the top ten. These receptors' targets are unknown. Sequences were obtained from naive CXCR3+ CD8+ T cells from blood. The sample's cell subset or site label is to be understood as: CD45RO-CCR7+CD27+CD95- naive CD8+ T cells expressing CXCR3 (TNR3+). All receptors come from a human donor in good health. Some clones in this sample may be carry-over from other donors' samples.

The chain recombines TRBV7-9 with TRBJ2-1; TCRdb's D call, TRBD1, is unchecked because there is no DNA. CDR3 length equals 16 residues. Per germline, CDR1 SEHNR and CDR2 FQNEAQ (reference sequence). The CDR3 is CASSPSGGADYNEQFF.

This chain connects TRBV7-8 to TRBJ1-4; no DNA is available, so the TRBD1 call from TCRdb remains unchecked. This CDR3 is 17 amino acids long. Per germline, CDR1 SGHVS and CDR2 FQNEAQ. CDR3 in amino acids: CASSLTDGGRDSEKLFF.

The chain has TRBV6-2 or TRBV6-3 and TRBJ1-4. CDR3 size: 15 residues. The germline V gene has CDR1 MNHEY and CDR2 SVGEGT. CDR3 sequence reads: CASSYNSGIGEKLFF.

V and J are TRBV11-2 and TRBJ2-2. Germline CDR1 is SGHAT and CDR2 is FQNNGV. The CDR3 contains 16 residues. CDR3 region: CASSSSVQENTGELFF.

The chain employs TRBV29-1 and TRBJ2-1; as DNA is missing, the TRBD2 call by TCRdb cannot be tested. The CDR3 is 12 residues long. Germline CDR1 is SQVTM and CDR2 is ANQGSEA. CDR3 region: CSVDEVVPEQFF.

The genes are TRBV7-6 and TRBJ2-1; the TCRdb D gene call, TRBD1, has no DNA to confirm it. CDR3 size: 13 residues. Germline CDR1 is SGHVS and CDR2 is FNYEAQ. The CDR3: CASSLDRGNEQFF.

The rearrangement links TRBV7-6 to TRBJ2-2; with no DNA, the TCRdb D assignment of TRBD2 cannot be verified. Germline assignment: CDR1 SGHVS and CDR2 FNYEAQ. The CDR3 extends over 16 amino acids. The CDR3 region is CASSLAGGRTTGELFF.

The rearrangement links TRBV5-5 to TRBJ2-7; TCRdb indicates TRBD1, and absent DNA this call remains unverified. In germline, CDR1 is SGHKS, CDR2 YYEKEE (reference sequence). The CDR3 is 15 amino acids. Here the CDR3 reads CASSSPRDRHYEQYF. The full variable domain, in which reference TRBV5-5 and TRBJ2-7 provide the parts outside the CDR3, is DAGVTQSPTHLIKTRGQQVTLRCSPISGHKSVSWYQQVLGQGPQFIFQYYEKEERGRGNFPDRFSARQFPNYSSELNVNALLLGDSALYLCASSSPRDRHYEQYFGPGTRLTVT.

This chain joins TRBV4-3 and TRBJ1-1. Germline CDR1 reads LGHNA; CDR2 reads YSLEER. There are 14 residues in the CDR3. CDR3 residues: CASSQDGLGTEAFF.

The V gene is TRBV20-1, the J gene TRBJ2-7; no DNA is available, so the TRBD1 call from TCRdb remains unchecked. The CDR3 covers 11 residues. In germline, CDR1 is DFQATT, CDR2 SNEGSKA (reference sequence). The CDR3 spells CSGRDGYEQYF.

The chain uses TRBV20-1 and TRBJ2-1; there is no DNA to check the TCRdb D call of TRBD2. This CDR3 region has 18 residues. CDR1 is DFQATT and CDR2 is SNEGSKA in the germline V gene (reference sequence). The CDR3 region is CSARDTAPLAGIYNEQFF.

V usage is TRBV7-9 and J usage is TRBJ1-1. The CDR3 has 12 residues. Looked up from germline, CDR1 is SEHNR and CDR2 is FQNEAQ (reference sequence). CDR3 region: CASSSDPLPSFF.

V is TRBV12-3 or TRBV12-4 and J is TRBJ1-1. CDR3 length equals 15 residues. The CDR3 loop reads CASSLAPEGFTEAFF.

J is TRBJ2-7 and V is TRBV20-1; the D gene TCRdb calls, TRBD1, cannot be checked with no DNA. Germline CDR1 is DFQATT and CDR2 is SNEGSKA (reference sequence). This CDR3 has 13 residues. This chain's CDR3 is CSARRQGAYEQYF.

The V gene is TRBV7-9, the J gene TRBJ2-1; the D gene TCRdb calls, TRBD1, cannot be checked with no DNA. The length of the CDR3 is 15 residues. Germline V gene data show CDR1 as SEHNR and CDR2 as FQNEAQ (reference sequence). The CDR3 protein is CASSFPGTGRNEQFF.

The chain combines TRBV2 with TRBJ2-4; checking the TCRdb D call of TRBD2 is not possible without DNA. CDR3 length equals 20 residues. Looked up from germline, CDR1 is SNHLY and CDR2 is FYNNEI. CDR3 sequence reads: CASSEQHIGTSILAKNIQYF.

The CDR3 protein is CASSNLGYIYNEQFF. V gene TRBV7-2 combines with J gene TRBJ2-1. The germline CDR1 and CDR2 sequences are SGHTA and FQGNSA. The CDR3 covers 15 residues.

This chain joins TRBV29-1 and TRBJ2-7. The CDR3 runs to 13 residues. Per the germline V gene, CDR1 is SQVTM and CDR2 is ANQGSEA. CDR3 sequence: CSVGAKSSYEQYF.

V gene TRBV5-1 combines with J gene TRBJ2-7. The CDR3 is made up of 13 amino acids. Looked up from germline, CDR1 is SGHRS and CDR2 is YFSETQ. The CDR3 sequence is CASSLDSVYEQYF.

The genes are TRBV7-9 and TRBJ2-7; TCRdb selects TRBD2, and the lack of DNA leaves this call unchecked. CDR1 and CDR2 from the germline V gene are SEHNR and FQNEAQ (reference sequence). CDR3 size: 14 residues. This chain's CDR3 is CASRPSNGAYEQYF. Full variable domain (outside the CDR3, taken from reference TRBV7-9 and TRBJ2-7): DTGVSQNPRHKITKRGQNVTFRCDPISEHNRLYWYRQTLGQGPEFLTYFQNEAQLEKSRLLSDRFSAERPKGSFSTLEIQRTEQGDSAMYLCASRPSNGAYEQYFGPGTRLTVT.

The V and J genes are TRBV18 and TRBJ2-1; the TCRdb call, TRBD1, lacks DNA for checking. Germline V CDR1 and CDR2: KGHSH, LQKENI. The CDR3 has 13 residues. The CDR3 sequence: CASSPRGDNEQFF. Full variable domain (missing parts from reference TRBV18 and TRBJ2-1): NAGVMQNPRHLVRRRGQEARLRCSPMKGHSHVYWYRQLPEEGLKFMVYLQKENIIDESGMPKERFSAEFPKEGPSILRIQQVVRGDSAAYFCASSPRGDNEQFFGPGTRLTVL.

The chain joins TRBV18 to TRBJ1-5. CDR1 and CDR2 (germline): KGHSH, LQKENI. This CDR3 spans 14 amino acids. The CDR3 here is CASSPENSNQPQHF.

This chain connects TRBV29-1 to TRBJ1-1. CDR1 and CDR2 from the germline V gene are SQVTM and ANQGSEA. The CDR3 covers 14 residues. CDR3 in amino acids: CSVVKGRADTEAFF.

This sequence joins TRBV7-9 and TRBJ1-2; TCRdb gives TRBD1 as the D gene, but with no DNA this cannot be confirmed. The CDR3 contains 15 residues. Germline V gene sequence: CDR1 SEHNR, CDR2 FQNEAQ (reference sequence). The CDR3 sequence: CASPGTGGPQDGYTF.

J is TRBJ2-2 and V is TRBV4-3. Germline CDR1 is LGHNA and CDR2 is YSLEER. This CDR3 comprises 14 residues. The CDR3 region is CASSQDPGAGELFF.

V and J are TRBV29-1 and TRBJ2-2; TCRdb lists TRBD2, though no DNA is available to test this call. There are 14 residues in the CDR3. CDR1 and CDR2 from the germline V gene are SQVTM and ANQGSEA. The CDR3 is CSVETRENTGELFF.

The rearrangement joins TRBV29-1 to TRBJ2-1. Per germline, CDR1 SQVTM and CDR2 ANQGSEA. CDR3 size: 11 residues. This CDR3 reads CSVSANNEQFF.

This sequence joins TRBV20-1 and TRBJ2-7. CDR3 length: 16 amino acids. From germline, CDR1 is DFQATT and CDR2 SNEGSKA (reference sequence). CDR3 residues: CSARDLVAGLTGEQYF.

This chain joins TRBV7-7 and TRBJ2-1; absent DNA, TCRdb's TRBD1 call cannot be checked. CDR3 length equals 15 residues. Germline V gene lookup returns CDR1 SSHAT and CDR2 FNYEAQ (reference sequence). This chain's CDR3 is CASSSGTGEINEQFF.

V and J are TRBV7-3 and TRBJ2-1; TCRdb calls TRBD2, which cannot be checked without DNA. Germline lookup yields CDR1 SGHTA and CDR2 FQGTGA. The CDR3 contains 15 residues. The CDR3 spells CASSLGGSGINEQFF. Drawing the rest from reference TRBV7-3 and TRBJ2-1, the complete variable domain is GAGVSQTPSNKVTEKGKYVELRCDPISGHTALYWYRQSLGQGPEFLIYFQGTGAADDSGLPNDRFFAVRPEGSVSTLKIQRTERGDSAVYLCASSLGGSGINEQFFGPGTRLTVL.

The J gene is TRBJ2-7, the V gene TRBV16; TCRdb reports TRBD1, a call that lacks DNA to check it against. The CDR3 consists of 15 residues. Per the germline V gene, CDR1 is KGHSY and CDR2 is FQNENV. The CDR3 region is CASSQGGASSYEQYF. The full variable domain, in which reference TRBV16 and TRBJ2-7 provide the parts outside the CDR3, is GEEVAQTPKHLVRGEGQKAKLYCAPIKGHSYVFWYQQVLKNEFKFLISFQNENVFDETGMPKERFSAKCLPNSPCSLEIQATKLEDSAVYFCASSQGGASSYEQYFGPGTRLTVT.